Listed below are T cell receptor beta chains from one sample, sequenced in a study of beta chain features in type 1 diabetes. TCRdb keeps only in-frame clones here, not all; method: immunoSEQ multiplex PCR. The profile shows approximately 260,000 clones, approximately 24% of them singletons. The sequenced sample consisted of naive CD4+ T cells from blood. These receptors came from a woman aged 25-40 years with type 1 diabetes. The CDR3 runs from the conserved cysteine through the conserved F or W. Fields, in order: V gene, D gene, clone size, J gene, CDR3 DNA, CDR3 protein. A D gene is named only where the DNA matches it firmly. Where a row states a size, it is once, few, many or the class of an expanded clone; other rows omit it.

V: TRBV19
D: TRBD1
size: few
J: TRBJ2-7
DNA: TGTGCCAGTAGACTGGGACAGGGAATCTCCGAGCAGTACTTC
CDR3: CASRLGQGISEQYF

V: TRBV4-2
D: .
size: few
J: TRBJ2-3
DNA: TGTGCCAGCAGCCAAGATCCCCAGGGCACAGATACGCAGTATTTT
CDR3: CASSQDPQGTDTQYF

V: TRBV9
D: .
size: .
J: TRBJ1-1
DNA: TGTGCCAGCAGCCCAGACGACGTTGTGACAGGCAACACTGAAGCTTTCTTT
CDR3: CASSPDDVVTGNTEAFF

V: TRBV18
D: TRBD1
size: .
J: TRBJ2-7
DNA: TGTGCCAGCTCACCACGGACAGGTAGCTCCTACGAGCAGTACTTC
CDR3: CASSPRTGSSYEQYF

V: TRBV7-9
D: .
size: .
J: TRBJ2-3
DNA: TGTGCCAGCAGCTTAGGAGTTGATACGCAGTATTTT
CDR3: CASSLGVDTQYF

V: TRBV28
D: TRBD1
size: .
J: TRBJ2-7
DNA: TGTGCCAGCAGTCCGACGACAGGGGGCAGCTACGAGCAGTACTTC
CDR3: CASSPTTGGSYEQYF

V: TRBV28
D: TRBD1
size: .
J: TRBJ1-2
DNA: TGTGCCAGCACTCCTGCCGGGACAGGGGGCTTTGGCTACACCTTC
CDR3: CASTPAGTGGFGYTF

V: TRBV15
D: TRBD2
size: .
J: TRBJ2-1
DNA: TGTGCCACCAGCAGAGATCCGGGAGGGCTTAATGAGCAGTTCTTC
CDR3: CATSRDPGGLNEQFF

V: TRBV18
D: .
size: .
J: TRBJ1-4
DNA: TGTGCCAGCTCACCGGGAGCCCCCAATGAAAAACTGTTTTTT
CDR3: CASSPGAPNEKLFF

V: TRBV27
D: TRBD2
size: .
J: TRBJ2-1
DNA: TGTGCCAGCAGCCTAACTAGCGGCTCCTACAATGAGCAGTTCTTC
CDR3: CASSLTSGSYNEQFF

V: TRBV4-2
D: TRBD1
size: few
J: TRBJ2-7
DNA: TGTGCCAGCAGCCGGGACAGGGACTCCGAGCAGTACTTC
CDR3: CASSRDRDSEQYF

V: TRBV30
D: .
size: few
J: TRBJ2-7
DNA: TGTGCCTGGAGGTCCGGGAGTCTTTACGAGCAGTACTTC
CDR3: CAWRSGSLYEQYF

V: TRBV7-9
D: TRBD1
size: .
J: TRBJ1-2
DNA: TGTGCCAGCAGCTTAGCGTGGGGACAGAACTATGGCTACACCTTC
CDR3: CASSLAWGQNYGYTF

V: TRBV7-9
D: .
size: .
J: TRBJ2-1
DNA: TGTGCCAGCTCTAGCTTGGGTGGGCAGTTCTTC
CDR3: CASSSLGGQFF

V: TRBV30
D: .
size: few
J: TRBJ2-7
DNA: TGTGCCTGGACCGGTGAGGCCCAGTACGAGCAGTACTTC
CDR3: CAWTGEAQYEQYF

V: TRBV29-1
D: TRBD1
size: .
J: TRBJ1-2
DNA: TGCAGCGCTGGGCGAACGGGACAGGGTAACTATGGCTACACCTTC
CDR3: CSAGRTGQGNYGYTF

V: TRBV4-1
D: .
size: .
J: TRBJ2-1
DNA: TGCGCCAGCAGCCAAGAGGGAGTAAGGTACAATGAGCAGTTCTTC
CDR3: CASSQEGVRYNEQFF

V: TRBV9
D: TRBD1
size: .
J: TRBJ2-4
DNA: TGTGCCAGCAGCTTGGACAGGGGGCCAAACATTCAGTACTTC
CDR3: CASSLDRGPNIQYF

V: TRBV29-1
D: .
size: .
J: TRBJ1-1
DNA: TGCAGCGTTGTTTCGCAGAAAATGAACACTGAAGCTTTCTTT
CDR3: CSVVSQKMNTEAFF

V: TRBV30
D: .
size: few
J: TRBJ2-1
DNA: TGTGCCTGGAGCCAACCGGGGGGCCTCTACAATGAGCAGTTCTTC
CDR3: CAWSQPGGLYNEQFF

V: TRBV9
D: .
size: few
J: TRBJ2-3
DNA: TGTGCCAGCAGCGTAGGTGTAGCCGTCACAGATACGCAGTATTTT
CDR3: CASSVGVAVTDTQYF

V: TRBV7-2
D: TRBD1
size: .
J: TRBJ1-2
DNA: TGTGCCAGCAGTCTAGACAGGGGGGGCTATGGCTACACCTTC
CDR3: CASSLDRGGYGYTF

V: TRBV11-3
D: TRBD2
size: .
J: TRBJ2-3
DNA: TGTGCCAGCAGCTTACTTCAGCGGGGGAATACGCAGTATTTT
CDR3: CASSLLQRGNTQYF

V: TRBV9
D: TRBD1
size: few
J: TRBJ1-1
DNA: TGTGCCAGCAGAAGGGGACAGGCGAACACTGAAGCTTTCTTT
CDR3: CASRRGQANTEAFF

V: TRBV2
D: TRBD1
size: few
J: TRBJ1-2
DNA: TGTGCCAGCACCAAGGGACAGGCCCCGGGCTACACCTTC
CDR3: CASTKGQAPGYTF

V: TRBV27
D: .
size: .
J: TRBJ2-1
DNA: TGTGCCAGCAGCAGACCTAGCTCCTACAATGAGCAGTTCTTC
CDR3: CASSRPSSYNEQFF

V: TRBV4-2
D: .
size: .
J: TRBJ2-3
DNA: TGTGCCAGCAGACACGCACCTAGCGTCGCAGATACGCAGTATTTT
CDR3: CASRHAPSVADTQYF

V: TRBV7-9
D: .
size: few
J: TRBJ2-7
DNA: TGTGCCAGCAGCCCATGGACTATGAGCTCCTACGAGCAGTACTTC
CDR3: CASSPWTMSSYEQYF

V: TRBV30
D: .
size: .
J: TRBJ1-4
DNA: TGTGCCTGGAGTGTCCAGGTTAATGAAAAACTGTTTTTT
CDR3: CAWSVQVNEKLFF

V: TRBV5-1
D: TRBD1
size: few
J: TRBJ1-2
DNA: TGCGCCAGCAGCTTGGAGACAGGGGAGGCCTATGGCTACACCTTC
CDR3: CASSLETGEAYGYTF

V: TRBV7-9
D: TRBD1
size: .
J: TRBJ2-7
DNA: TGTGCCAGCAGCAACGACAGGGGGCGATCCTACGAGCAGTACTTC
CDR3: CASSNDRGRSYEQYF

V: TRBV18
D: TRBD1
size: few
J: TRBJ2-1
DNA: TGTGCCAGCTCACCGGGACAGGGGGCCTACAATGAGCAGTTCTTC
CDR3: CASSPGQGAYNEQFF

V: TRBV30
D: .
size: .
J: TRBJ2-7
DNA: TGTGCCTGGACCAAAGGTCAGGGATCCTACGAGCAGTACTTC
CDR3: CAWTKGQGSYEQYF

V: TRBV7-3
D: .
size: .
J: TRBJ2-2
DNA: TGTGCCAGCAGCCTAAGAGCGGAGGGAGGCGGGGAGCTGTTTTTT
CDR3: CASSLRAEGGGELFF

V: TRBV27
D: .
size: few
J: TRBJ2-6
DNA: TGTGCCAGCAGAAAGAGCTCTGGGGCCAACGTCCTGACTTTC
CDR3: CASRKSSGANVLTF

V: TRBV11-2
D: .
size: few
J: TRBJ2-7
DNA: TGTGCCAGCAGCTTAAGGGGCGGATACGAGCAGTACTTC
CDR3: CASSLRGGYEQYF

V: TRBV7-3
D: TRBD1
size: .
J: TRBJ2-2
DNA: TGTGCCAGCAGCTTATTCTCCCCCGTGGGGACAGGAGGCGGCGGGGAGCTGTTTTTT
CDR3: CASSLFSPVGTGGGGELFF

V: TRBV30
D: .
size: .
J: TRBJ2-5
DNA: TGTGCCTGGAAAACTTTGGACTTTGAGACCCAGTACTTC
CDR3: CAWKTLDFETQYF

V: TRBV4-1
D: TRBD2
size: .
J: TRBJ2-2
DNA: TGCGCCAGTAGAGCGGGGACTAGCATCACCGGGGAGCTGTTTTTT
CDR3: CASRAGTSITGELFF

V: TRBV30
D: .
size: few
J: TRBJ1-5
DNA: TGTGCCTGGAGTGGTGGCAGGGAGGGGTATAGCAATCAGCCCCAGCATTTT
CDR3: CAWSGGREGYSNQPQHF

V: TRBV25-1
D: TRBD1
size: .
J: TRBJ1-4
DNA: TGTGCCAGCAGGGCGGGACAGAATGAAAAACTGTTTTTT
CDR3: CASRAGQNEKLFF

V: TRBV6-5
D: .
size: few
J: TRBJ1-1
DNA: TGTGCCAGCAAGCGACAGATTAAGAACACTGAAGCTTTCTTT
CDR3: CASKRQIKNTEAFF